The source of this TCR beta chain is a study of cytomegalovirus exposure and HLA in healthy donors. Study conclusions and caveats: Altogether, around 160 TCR beta chains were recorded as cytomegalovirus-associated. The classifier was said to identify cytomegalovirus status with high specificity and sensitivity. According to a later analysis, TCR clusters from the first cohort tended to co-occur in the 120 or so validation repertoires.

Separation from the roughly 670-subject first cohort characterized the roughly 110-subject validation cohort, to which the donors belonged. As concerns this clone: As yet, its antigen is unknown.

Here immunoSEQ multiplex PCR was the method, and the copy in TCRdb shows in-frame clones only, minus some. The data hold approximately 200,000 clones, with 75% to 95% observed a single time. The sequence came from a woman aged 18-29 years in good health and CMV-seronegative. The sample consisted of PBMCs.

The CDR3: CASSPRQGAPGYEQYF. In DNA form, the CDR3 reads TGTGCCAGCAGTCCTCGACAGGGGGCGCCGGGGTACGAGCAGTACTTC. The chain combines TRBV2 with TRBJ2-7, with 10 bases aligning to TRBD1. CDR1 SNHLY and CDR2 FYNNEI come from the germline V gene. V shed 5 bases and J 4 bases; nucleotides not matched to a gene: 11. The CDR3 contains 16 residues.